The clone carrying this T cell receptor (beta chain) was counted many times. These data come from a study of T cells after yellow fever vaccination. The CDR3 extends over 15 amino acids. Germline-derived CDR1 and CDR2 are LGHNA and YNFKEQ. With 0 bases removed from V and 6 bases from J, the gap between germline ends came to 15 bases. TCRdb used MiXCR to reprocess the 5' RACE reads, holding one entry per CDR3 protein. The data show a few hundred thousand distinct CDR3 sequences, less than 8.5% seen once. The sequenced sample was CD4+ T cells sorted from PBMCs, obtained 15 days after the yellow fever booster vaccination. This TCR came from a young man who received the YFV17D yellow fever vaccine. The chain is built from TRBV4-2 and TRBJ2-7; perhaps TRBD1 as D (6 bases). Written as DNA, the CDR3 is TGTGCCAGCAGCCAAGATGAAGACAGGACGGGCGAGCAGTACTTC. Residues: CASSQDEDRTGEQYF.